This T cell receptor (beta chain) was recovered during a study of cytomegalovirus exposure and HLA in healthy donors. Study-wide findings and caveats: A classifier reportedly called cytomegalovirus status with high sensitivity and specificity.

Regarding this clone: Antigen unknown.

The CDR3 is 16 amino acids. Germline CDR1 MGHDK, CDR2 SYGVNS. Trimming removed 2 bases from V and 3 bases from J; junction bases left unmatched: 7. Sequencing was performed with immunoSEQ multiplex PCR; in TCRdb, only in-frame clones are kept and a portion is missing. Altogether some 240,000 clones are present, 80% to 90% being singletons, with the ten largest covering about 2%. The sequence was collected from a woman aged 18-30 years in good health and CMV-seropositive. The chain carries TRBV25-1 and TRBJ1-1, with 9 bases identical to TRBD1. The sample consisted of PBMCs. Here the CDR3 reads CASSEVQGQGHTEAFF. CDR3 bases: TGTGCCAGCAGTGAAGTCCAAGGACAGGGGCACACTGAAGCTTTCTTT. The complete variable domain, with remaining parts taken from reference TRBV25-1 and TRBJ1-1, reads EADIYQTPRYLVIGTGKKITLECSQTMGHDKMYWYQQDPGMELHLIHYSYGVNSTEKGDLSSESTVSRIRTEHFPLTLESARPSHTSQYLCASSEVQGQGHTEAFFGQGTRLTVV.